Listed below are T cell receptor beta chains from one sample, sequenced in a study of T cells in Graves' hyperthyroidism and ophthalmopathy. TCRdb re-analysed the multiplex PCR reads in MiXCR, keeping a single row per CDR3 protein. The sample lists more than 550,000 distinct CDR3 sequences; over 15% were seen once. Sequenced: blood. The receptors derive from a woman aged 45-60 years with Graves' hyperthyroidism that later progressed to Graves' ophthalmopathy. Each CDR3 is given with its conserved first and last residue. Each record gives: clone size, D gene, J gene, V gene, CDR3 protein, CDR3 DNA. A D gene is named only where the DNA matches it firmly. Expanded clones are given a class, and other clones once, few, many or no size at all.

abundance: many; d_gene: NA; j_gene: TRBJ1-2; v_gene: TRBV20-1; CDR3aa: CSARKAGVYGYTF; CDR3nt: TGCAGTGCTAGGAAGGCAGGGGTGTATGGCTACACCTTC
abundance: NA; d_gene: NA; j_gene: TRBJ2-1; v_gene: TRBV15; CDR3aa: CATSRGTAGPSEQFF; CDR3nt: TGTGCCACCAGCAGAGGTACCGCTGGACCCTCTGAGCAGTTCTTC
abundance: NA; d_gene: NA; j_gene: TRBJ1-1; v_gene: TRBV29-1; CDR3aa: CSVRLGGGTEAFF; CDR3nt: TGCAGCGTGCGCCTAGGGGGGGGGACTGAAGCTTTCTTT
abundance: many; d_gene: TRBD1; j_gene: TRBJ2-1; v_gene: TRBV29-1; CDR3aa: CSVAVTGAYNEQFF; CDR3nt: TGCAGCGTTGCGGTGACAGGGGCATACAATGAGCAGTTCTTC
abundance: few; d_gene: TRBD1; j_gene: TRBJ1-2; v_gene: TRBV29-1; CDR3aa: CSVEDKGAPRNYGYTF; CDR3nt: TGCAGCGTTGAAGACAAGGGGGCCCCACGAAACTATGGCTACACCTTC
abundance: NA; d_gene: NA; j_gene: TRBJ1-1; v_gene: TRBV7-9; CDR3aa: CASSLGEWVLNTEAFF; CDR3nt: TGTGCCAGCAGCTTAGGGGAATGGGTATTGAACACTGAAGCTTTCTTT
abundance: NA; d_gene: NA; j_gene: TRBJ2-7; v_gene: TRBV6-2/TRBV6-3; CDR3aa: CASTGLLYSYEQYF; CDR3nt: TGTGCCAGCACTGGGCTACTATACTCCTACGAGCAGTACTTC
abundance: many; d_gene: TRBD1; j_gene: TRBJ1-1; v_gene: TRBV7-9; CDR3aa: CASSRGWDRGGADTEAFF; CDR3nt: TGTGCCAGCAGCAGAGGATGGGACAGGGGGGGTGCGGACACTGAAGCTTTCTTT
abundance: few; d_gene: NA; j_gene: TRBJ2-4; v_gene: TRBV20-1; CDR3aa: CSAGSWQTFPKNIQYF; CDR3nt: TGCAGTGCCGGGTCTTGGCAGACCTTTCCCAAAAACATTCAGTACTTC
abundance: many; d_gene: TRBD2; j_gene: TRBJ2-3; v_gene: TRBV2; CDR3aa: CASNKRGTQYF; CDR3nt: TGTGCCAGCAATAAGCGGGGGACGCAGTATTTT
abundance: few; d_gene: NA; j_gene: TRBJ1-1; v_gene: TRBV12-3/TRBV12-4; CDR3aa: CASSFVALNTEAFF; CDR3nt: TGTGCCAGCAGTTTTGTCGCTCTGAACACTGAAGCTTTCTTT
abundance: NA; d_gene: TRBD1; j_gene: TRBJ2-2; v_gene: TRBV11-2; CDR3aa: CASSTYRGSNTGELFF; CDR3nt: TGTGCCAGCAGCACATACAGGGGCTCGAACACCGGGGAGCTGTTTTTT
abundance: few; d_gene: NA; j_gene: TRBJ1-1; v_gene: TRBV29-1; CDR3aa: CSVEEGGSAAEAFF; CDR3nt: TGCAGCGTTGAAGAAGGAGGGTCGGCTGCTGAAGCTTTCTTT
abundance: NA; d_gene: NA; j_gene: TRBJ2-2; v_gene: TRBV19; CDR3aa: CASSIDSYTGELFF; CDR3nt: TGTGCCAGTAGTATAGACTCGTACACCGGGGAGCTGTTTTTT
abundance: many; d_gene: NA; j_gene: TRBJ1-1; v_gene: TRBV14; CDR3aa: CASSRLTSGTEAFF; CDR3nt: TGTGCCAGCAGCCGATTGACATCAGGCACTGAAGCTTTCTTT
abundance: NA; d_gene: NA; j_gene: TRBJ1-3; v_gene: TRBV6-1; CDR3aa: CASGEGNTIYF; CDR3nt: TGTGCCAGCGGGGAGGGAAACACCATATATTTT
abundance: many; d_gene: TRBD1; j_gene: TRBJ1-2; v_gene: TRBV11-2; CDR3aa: CASSDSGTGGGGYTF; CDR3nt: TGTGCCAGCAGCGACTCCGGGACAGGGGGCGGTGGCTACACCTTC
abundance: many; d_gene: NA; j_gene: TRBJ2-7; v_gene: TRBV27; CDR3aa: CASGQRSSYEQYF; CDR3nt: TGTGCCAGTGGACAGCGGAGCTCCTACGAGCAGTACTTC
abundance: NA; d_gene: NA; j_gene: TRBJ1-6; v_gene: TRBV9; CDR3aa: CASSPRGDVASPLHF; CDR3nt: TGTGCCAGCAGCCCCAGAGGGGACGTCGCTTCACCCCTCCACTTT
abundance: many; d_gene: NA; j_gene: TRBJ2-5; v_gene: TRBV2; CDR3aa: CASSVGLQETQYF; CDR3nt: TGTGCCAGCAGTGTGGGACTCCAAGAGACCCAGTACTTC
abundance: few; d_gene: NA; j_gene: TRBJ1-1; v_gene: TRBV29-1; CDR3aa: CSAESGQNTEAFF; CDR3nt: TGCAGCGCGGAGTCGGGACAGAACACTGAAGCTTTCTTT
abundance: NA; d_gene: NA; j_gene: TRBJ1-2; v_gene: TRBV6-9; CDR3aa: CASSYVGGGHGYTF; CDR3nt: TGTGCCAGCAGTTATGTCGGGGGCGGGCATGGCTACACCTTC
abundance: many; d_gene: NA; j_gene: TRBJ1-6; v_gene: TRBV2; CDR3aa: CASSEATGSPLHF; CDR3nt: TGTGCCAGCAGTGAGGCGACAGGTTCACCCCTCCACTTT
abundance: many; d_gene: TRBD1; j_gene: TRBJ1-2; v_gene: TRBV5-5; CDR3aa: CASSFGTGAGYTF; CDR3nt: TGTGCCAGCAGCTTCGGAACAGGGGCTGGCTACACCTTC
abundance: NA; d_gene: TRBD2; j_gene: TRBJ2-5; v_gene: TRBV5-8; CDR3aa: CASSRPGLAGGETQYF; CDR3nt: TGTGCCAGCAGCCGACCGGGACTAGCGGGCGGGGAGACCCAGTACTTC
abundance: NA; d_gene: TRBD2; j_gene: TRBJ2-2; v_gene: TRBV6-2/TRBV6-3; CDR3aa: CASRGTSGNTGELFF; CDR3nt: TGTGCCAGCAGGGGGACTAGCGGCAACACCGGGGAGCTGTTTTTT
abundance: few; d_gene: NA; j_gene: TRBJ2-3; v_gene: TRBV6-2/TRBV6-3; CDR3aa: CASRRLGDTQYF; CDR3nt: TGTGCCAGCAGGCGACTCGGAGATACGCAGTATTTT
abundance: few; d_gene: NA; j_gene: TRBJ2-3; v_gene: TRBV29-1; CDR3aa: CSVEGGIDTQYF; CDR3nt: TGCAGCGTTGAAGGGGGAATAGATACGCAGTATTTT